This note documents a single T cell receptor beta chain sequence. Its antigen remains unknown. This entry comes from a study of blood T cells in healthy people across ages. The J segment lost 2 bases and the V segment lost 4 bases, leaving 8 bases of the junction unmatched. CDR3 length equals 14 residues. Germline CDR1 reads DFQATT; CDR2 reads SNEGSKA (reference sequence). Per sample, a minimum of 6 million PBMCs were isolated. The study's findings and limits: When set beside aged donors, long-lived donors presented more naive CD4+ cells and higher diversity. For the donors, CMV status was unknown and possibly confounded expanded clonotype changes.

Together with a sample-barcoded 5' primer, a J-beta primer mix was included in a second PCR lasting about 6 to 12 cycles. TCRdb re-called the 5' RACE reads with MiXCR, one entry per CDR3 protein. The sample has around 800,000 distinct CDR3 sequences, 46% seen once. The sequenced sample consisted of blood. This receptor was taken from an elderly man in good health. The chain uses TRBV20-1 and TRBJ2-7, with 7 bases identical to TRBD1. This CDR3 reads CSANFGTVTYEQYF. Written as DNA, the CDR3 is TGCAGTGCTAACTTTGGGACAGTCACCTACGAGCAGTACTTC.